This T cell receptor beta chain was recorded in a study of T cells in Graves' hyperthyroidism and ophthalmopathy. Whole-study context: At the time of initial diagnosis and before any treatment, peripheral blood was collected. Study conclusions and caveats: Ophthalmopathy was distinguished from stable hyperthyroidism by 13 V-J signatures. Most thyroid clonotypes expanded above 0.001 were also detected in blood.

With a duration under 2 months, the hyperthyroidism was newly diagnosed in patients aged 18 to 65. TCR beta CDR3 sequences were amplified from RNA transcripts. Primed by the HTBI set, a first-round RT-PCR was run on the TCR CDR3. MiXCR was run by TCRdb on the multiplex PCR reads, yielding one entry per CDR3 protein. Among around 250,000 distinct CDR3 sequences, about 15% were seen once, and the ten largest hold approximately 12%. In its sample, this clonotype was seen a few times. Its antigen is as yet unknown. V was clipped by 3 bases and J by 4 bases, with 12 bases between them. The CDR3 is 14 residues long. Germline CDR1 and CDR2: MNHGY and SVAAGI.

Specimen: blood. The chain links TRBV6-9 to TRBJ1-2; D perhaps matches TRBD1 (5 bases). The receptor was derived from a woman between 40 and 55 years old with Graves' hyperthyroidism that later progressed to Graves' ophthalmopathy. The CDR3: CASSYRDRGYGYTF. The CDR3 coding sequence is TGTGCCAGCAGTTACCGGGACCGAGGCTATGGCTACACCTTC.